This T cell receptor (beta chain) appears in the sequencing data of a study of shared T cell receptors in the human thymus. The CDR3 extends over 18 amino acids. The J segment lost 0 bases and the V segment lost 4 bases, leaving 9 bases of the junction unmatched. Germline V gene lookup returns CDR1 SGHRS and CDR2 YFSETQ. The assay was immunoSEQ multiplex PCR, and TCRdb's table has in-frame clones only and misses some. Of about 380,000 clones detected, approximately 95% appear once; the ten largest clones hold approximately 0.02%. The clonotype originates from a human donor. The V gene is TRBV5-1, the J gene TRBJ2-6; 8 bases map to TRBD1. Material for sequencing was thymocytes. Written as DNA, the CDR3 is TGCGCCAGCAGCCGGGAAGGACAGGGCTTCTCTGGGGCCAACGTCCTGACTTTC. This encodes CASSREGQGFSGANVLTF. Looking up the rest from reference TRBV5-1 and TRBJ2-6 gives the full variable domain: KAGVTQTPRYLIKTRGQQVTLSCSPISGHRSVSWYQQTPGQGLQFLFEYFSETQRNKGNFPGRFSGRQFSNSRSEMNVSTLELGDSALYLCASSREGQGFSGANVLTFGAGSRLTVL.